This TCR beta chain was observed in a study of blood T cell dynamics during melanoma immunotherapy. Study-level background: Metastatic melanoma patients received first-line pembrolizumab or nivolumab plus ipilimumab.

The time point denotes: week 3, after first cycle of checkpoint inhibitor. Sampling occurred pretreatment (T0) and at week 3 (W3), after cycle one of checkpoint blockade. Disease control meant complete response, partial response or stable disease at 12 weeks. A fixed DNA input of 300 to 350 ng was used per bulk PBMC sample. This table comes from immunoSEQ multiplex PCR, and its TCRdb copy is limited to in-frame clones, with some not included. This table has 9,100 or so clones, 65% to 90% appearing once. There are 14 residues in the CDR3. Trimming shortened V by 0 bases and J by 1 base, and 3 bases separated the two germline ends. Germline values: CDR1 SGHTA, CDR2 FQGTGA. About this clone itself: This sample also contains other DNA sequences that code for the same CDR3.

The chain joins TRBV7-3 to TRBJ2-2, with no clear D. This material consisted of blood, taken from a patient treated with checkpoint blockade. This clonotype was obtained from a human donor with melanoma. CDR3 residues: CASSLTRNTGELFF. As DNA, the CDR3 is TGTGCCAGCAGCTTAACGAGGAACACCGGGGAGCTGTTTTTT.